Following are 28 T cell receptor beta chains from one sample sequenced in a study of blood T cell repertoires in COVID-19. Generated by immunoSEQ multiplex PCR, the TCRdb table keeps only in-frame clones and is missing some. This sample has about 400,000 clones, with nearly 90% found just once. What was sequenced was PBMCs or T cells enriched from blood (not recorded which). The receptors derive from a woman aged 40 to 49 with acute COVID-19.

This clone was seen only once. V usage is TRBV2 and J usage is TRBJ2-1; 10 nucleotides agree with TRBD2. The junction had 9 bases not matched to a gene; V was cut back by 4 bases and J by 0 bases. The CDR3 spans 18 residues. The V gene's germline CDR1 is SNHLY and CDR2 FYNNEI. This CDR3 is CASSGYSGGSSSYNEQFF. The CDR3 nucleotides read TGTGCCAGCAGTGGTTATAGCGGGGGGTCAAGCTCCTACAATGAGCAGTTCTTC.

The chain couples TRBV9 to TRBJ2-3; 12 bases are a match to TRBD1. The CDR3 runs 14 residues. V trimming: 4 bases; J trimming: 6 bases; junction bases outside the gene matches: 3. Per the germline V gene, CDR1 is SGDLS and CDR2 is YYNGEE. Written as DNA, the CDR3 is TGTGCCAGCAGCAAGGGACAGGGGGCGGATACGCAGTATTTT. This codes for CASSKGQGADTQYF.

The chain employs TRBV19 and TRBJ1-1, with 9 bases that match TRBD1. Germline V gives CDR1 LNHDA, CDR2 SQIVND (reference sequence). The J segment lost 0 bases and the V segment lost 3 bases, leaving 5 bases of the junction unmatched. The CDR3 length is 16 residues. CDR3 residues: CASSIYRGLLNTEAFF. Written as DNA, the CDR3 is TGTGCCAGTAGTATTTACAGGGGGCTTTTGAACACTGAAGCTTTCTTT.

The chain combines TRBV7-9 with TRBJ1-2, with a possible D match to TRBD1 (6 bases). With 5 bases removed from V and 3 bases from J, the gap between germline ends came to 13 bases. The length of the CDR3 is 14 residues. The germline V gene encodes CDR1 SEHNR and CDR2 FQNEAQ (reference sequence). This chain's CDR3 is CASSPGTSDYGYTF. CDR3 in DNA: TGTGCCAGCAGCCCAGGGACATCCGACTATGGCTACACCTTC.

The chain links TRBV4-1 to TRBJ2-1; maybe TRBD2 (6 bases). The CDR3 loop spans 16 amino acids. V lost 1 base to trimming and J lost 2 bases, with 12 bases between them. The germline V gene encodes CDR1 MGHRA and CDR2 YSYEKL. The CDR3 coding sequence is TGCGCCAGCAGCCAAGCCGGGACTTCAACCTACAATGAGCAGTTCTTC. This sequence encodes CASSQAGTSTYNEQFF.

V and J are TRBV6-5 and TRBJ1-1; unclear D gene. Germline V CDR1 and CDR2: MNHEY, SVGAGI. Trimming removed 9 bases from V and 0 bases from J, with 14 bases in between. This CDR3 region has 14 residues. CDR3: CASGRGEMNTEAFF. DNA for the CDR3: TGTGCCAGTGGGAGAGGAGAAATGAACACTGAAGCTTTCTTT.

The chain joins TRBV3-1 (or the pseudogene TRBV3-2) to TRBJ1-4; 7 nucleotides match TRBD1. The V gene end was trimmed by 0 bases and the J gene end by 8 bases; junction bases not matched to a gene: 6. CDR3 length: 15 amino acids. CDR1 is LGHDT and CDR2 is YNNKEL in the germline V gene (reference sequence). The CDR3 DNA sequence: TGTGCCAGCAGCCAAGATCCCGGCAGGGGGGAAAAACTGTTTTTT. Residues: CASSQDPGRGEKLFF.

This clone appeared many times. This rearrangement joins TRBV5-1 to TRBJ2-7, with TRBD1 identical over 12 bases. CDR3 length: 14 amino acids. The germline gives CDR1 SGHRS, CDR2 YFSETQ. V lost 4 bases, J lost 6 bases, and 5 bases stayed unmatched. The chain's CDR3 is CASSTGQGALEQYF. CDR3 nucleotides: TGCGCCAGCAGCACGGGACAGGGGGCCCTCGAGCAGTACTTC.

The chain couples TRBV5-4 to TRBJ2-1, with TRBD2 matching over 9 bases. CDR1 is SGHNT, CDR2 YYREEE, per germline (reference sequence). CDR3 length: 15 amino acids. The V segment lost 3 bases and the J segment 0 bases; nucleotides outside the gene matches: 1. The CDR3 DNA reads TGTGCCAGCAGCTGGGGACTAGCCTCCTACAATGAGCAGTTCTTC. Translation gives CASSWGLASYNEQFF.

The rearrangement links TRBV11-2 to TRBJ2-7; 7 nucleotides agree with TRBD2. V lost 4 bases, J lost 3 bases, and 3 bases stayed unmatched. The CDR3 consists of 13 residues. Per germline, CDR1 SGHAT and CDR2 FQNNGV. CDR3 residues: CASSSGLNYEQYF. The CDR3 DNA follows: TGTGCCAGCAGCTCGGGACTAAACTACGAGCAGTACTTC.

This sequence joins TRBV27 and TRBJ2-2; 11 nucleotides agree with TRBD2. The germline V gene encodes CDR1 MNHEY and CDR2 SMNVEV (reference sequence). Losses at the gene ends were 2 bases for V and 3 bases for J; bases not matched to a gene: 5. This CDR3 is built from 17 residues. The CDR3 is CASSLRVTSGDTGELFF. CDR3 sequence (DNA): TGTGCCAGCAGTTTACGGGTGACTAGCGGGGACACCGGGGAGCTGTTTTTT.

The gene calls are TRBV5-1 and TRBJ1-4, with 7 bases aligning to TRBD1. Germline trimming cut 4 bases from V and 8 bases from J; bases unmatched to any gene: 17. Germline V lookup: CDR1 SGHRS, CDR2 YFSETQ. This CDR3 is 17 amino acids long. This CDR3 reads CASSPNPGTDMGEKLFF. The CDR3 DNA follows: TGCGCCAGCAGCCCCAACCCCGGGACAGACATGGGAGAAAAACTGTTTTTT.

For the CDR3, the DNA is TGCAGCGTTGGGGGAAGGTGGGGCGGGAACACTGAAGCTTTCTTT. This translates into CSVGGRWGGNTEAFF. The genes are TRBV29-1 and TRBJ1-1; D perhaps matches TRBD1 (5 bases). CDR1 and CDR2 from the germline V gene are SQVTM and ANQGSEA. V was cut by 4 bases and J by 1 base, with 16 bases left in between. The CDR3 totals 15 residues.

This chain connects TRBV18 to TRBJ2-7; D ambiguous. Germline CDR1 and CDR2: KGHSH and LQKENI. Trimming shortened V by 3 bases and J by 2 bases, and 5 bases separated the two germline ends. CDR3 size: 12 residues. The CDR3 reads CASSPSTYEQYF. CDR3 nucleotides: TGTGCCAGCTCACCTAGTACCTACGAGCAGTACTTC.

This chain uses TRBV5-1 with TRBJ2-5, with TRBD2 matching 10 bases. Looked up from germline, CDR1 is SGHRS and CDR2 is YFSETQ. This CDR3 comprises 19 residues. With 0 bases clipped from V and 3 bases from J, the junction kept 14 bases outside the gene matches. CDR3 sequence: CASSLGTSGVLTPKETQYF. The CDR3 DNA is TGCGCCAGCAGCTTGGGTACTAGCGGGGTACTTACTCCAAAAGAGACCCAGTACTTC. Together with reference TRBV5-1 and TRBJ2-5, the CDR3 gives the full variable domain: KAGVTQTPRYLIKTRGQQVTLSCSPISGHRSVSWYQQTPGQGLQFLFEYFSETQRNKGNFPGRFSGRQFSNSRSEMNVSTLELGDSALYLCASSLGTSGVLTPKETQYFGPGTRLLVL.

The chain's CDR3 is CSASSELYNNSPLHF. The CDR3 DNA follows: TGCAGTGCTAGTTCGGAGCTTTACAACAATTCACCCCTCCACTTT. This sequence joins TRBV20-1 and TRBJ1-6; no firm D call. The germline V gene has CDR1 DFQATT and CDR2 SNEGSKA (reference sequence). This CDR3 region has 15 residues. The V gene lost 3 bases and the J gene lost 7 bases, with 16 bases spanning the gap.

The genes are TRBV4-1 and TRBJ1-5, with 7 bases fitting TRBD1. The germline CDR1 and CDR2 sequences are MGHRA and YSYEKL. This CDR3 is 15 amino acids long. V trimming: 1 base; J trimming: 0 bases; junction bases outside the gene matches: 0. CDR3 region: CASSQGQGSNQPQHF. The CDR3 nucleotides read TGCGCCAGCAGCCAAGGACAGGGTAGCAATCAGCCCCAGCATTTT.

This chain connects TRBV19 to TRBJ2-1; a possible D gene is TRBD2 (5 bases). The CDR3 consists of 14 residues. V shed 0 bases and J shed 10 bases, with 13 bases lying between them. Germline assignment: CDR1 LNHDA and CDR2 SQIVND (reference sequence). The CDR3 DNA sequence: TGTGCCAGTAGTATAGATTCCGGGGAGAGGGAGCAGTTCTTC. Protein product: CASSIDSGEREQFF. The full variable domain, its missing parts supplied by reference TRBV19 and TRBJ2-1, is DGGITQSPKYLFRKEGQNVTLSCEQNLNHDAMYWYRQDPGQGLRLIYYSQIVNDFQKGDIAEGYSVSREKKESFPLTVTSAQKNPTAFYLCASSIDSGEREQFFGPGTRLTVL.

The chain links TRBV4-1 to TRBJ2-3; 11 bases line up with TRBD2. Per germline, CDR1 MGHRA and CDR2 YSYEKL. The CDR3 is 18 residues long. Trimming took 0 bases from V and 5 from J; bases not matched to a gene: 10. Written as DNA, the CDR3 is TGCGCCAGCAGCCAAGAAAGGCTAGCGGGGGGTCGGGGAGATACGCAGTATTTT. Translating gives CASSQERLAGGRGDTQYF.

The chain uses TRBV4-2 and TRBJ1-2; D possibly corresponds to TRBD1 (6 bases). This CDR3 region has 15 residues. Germline CDR1 reads LGHNA; CDR2 reads YNFKEQ. Trimming left V 0 bases short and J 0 bases short, with 8 bases between. CDR3 loop: CASSQEQGTNYGYTF. In DNA form, the CDR3 reads TGTGCCAGCAGCCAAGAACAGGGCACTAACTATGGCTACACCTTC.

This rearrangement joins TRBV3-1 (or the pseudogene TRBV3-2) to TRBJ1-2; D not certain. Trimming pared 4 bases from V and 4 bases from J, leaving 13 bases between. This CDR3 is built from 14 residues. CDR1 is LGHDT and CDR2 is YNNKEL in the germline V gene (reference sequence). Here the CDR3 DNA reads TGTGCCAGCAGCCCGCGGGAGCCGCGCTATGGCTACACCTTC. Translated: CASSPREPRYGYTF.

This clone turned up a few times. The chain recombines TRBV28 with TRBJ2-5, with D hard to call. The germline CDR1 and CDR2 sequences are MDHEN and SYDVKM. Trimming stripped 6 bases from V and 3 bases from J, with 11 bases between. This CDR3 comprises 13 residues. The CDR3 sequence is CASSNRAEETQYF. CDR3 DNA: TGTGCCAGCAGCAATCGCGCGGAAGAGACCCAGTACTTC.

The rearrangement links TRBV7-9 to TRBJ2-1; D may be TRBD1 (5 bases). Trimming stripped 5 bases from V and 4 bases from J, with 15 bases between. CDR3 length equals 15 residues. Germline V gene sequence: CDR1 SEHNR, CDR2 FQNEAQ (reference sequence). Here the CDR3 reads CASSANLGRYNEQFF. As DNA, the CDR3 is TGTGCCAGCAGCGCAAACCTGGGGCGATACAATGAGCAGTTCTTC.

The genes are TRBV18 and TRBJ1-1, with TRBD1 as a possible D gene (5 bases). Germline V CDR1 and CDR2: KGHSH, LQKENI. Trimming stripped 8 bases from V and 5 bases from J, with 12 bases between. The CDR3 consists of 12 residues. CDR3 residues: CASGQGGTEAFF. CDR3 nucleotides: TGTGCCAGCGGGCAGGGAGGAACTGAAGCTTTCTTT.

CDR3 region: CASSLATLLRGIGNTIYF. CDR3 coding DNA: TGTGCCAGCAGCTTAGCTACCTTACTCAGGGGGATTGGAAACACCATATATTTT. This chain connects TRBV7-8 to TRBJ1-3; TRBD1 agrees at 7 bases. The junction had 11 bases not matched to a gene; V was cut back by 0 bases and J by 3 bases. CDR3 size: 18 residues. The V gene's germline CDR1 is SGHVS and CDR2 FQNEAQ.

This chain uses TRBV19 with TRBJ2-7, with TRBD2 matching over 7 bases. Germline V gene data show CDR1 as LNHDA and CDR2 as SQIVND (reference sequence). The CDR3 contains 15 residues. V was pared by 4 bases and J by 2 bases, with 8 bases of the junction left unmatched. CDR3 in DNA: TGTGCCAGTAGTAAGGAGCGGGGCCCTCCCTACGAGCAGTACTTC. It codes for CASSKERGPPYEQYF.

J is TRBJ1-1 and V is TRBV19; D gene unclear. The CDR3 sequence is 13 residues long. Germline lookup yields CDR1 LNHDA and CDR2 SQIVND (reference sequence). V was trimmed by 5 bases and J by 3 bases, leaving 10 bases between them. The CDR3 DNA follows: TGTGCCAGTAGTTTTCAGATGGACACTGAAGCTTTCTTT. Protein sequence: CASSFQMDTEAFF.

The genes are TRBV3-1 (or the pseudogene TRBV3-2) and TRBJ1-1; D is perhaps TRBD1 (6 bases). V lost 1 base and J 7 bases, leaving 16 bases between the germline ends. The germline V gene has CDR1 LGHDT and CDR2 YNNKEL (reference sequence). The CDR3 has 15 amino acids. CDR3 amino acids: CASSQVGGASGEAFF. The CDR3 DNA is TGTGCCAGCAGCCAAGTAGGGGGGGCGAGCGGTGAAGCTTTCTTT.